This TCR beta chain was recovered during a study of CD8 T cells in Susac syndrome. Study observations and caveats: The authors acknowledged that the study's TCR sequencing and HLA analysis involved relatively few individuals.

An input of about 0.5 to 1 ug of RNA was subjected to reverse transcription using random hexamers. An immunoSEQ multiplex PCR amplified TCR beta CDR3 over 54 Vbeta and 13 Jbeta. One entry per CDR3 protein, called by TCRdb with MiXCR from the immunoSEQ multiplex PCR reads. The sample shows just over 300,000 distinct CDR3 sequences, about 90% of them seen only once. Sequencing of TCR beta, carried out with a high-throughput approach, was applied to CD8+ and CD4+ T cells from the blood. This CDR3 is 12 amino acids long. Per the germline V gene, CDR1 is GTSNPN and CDR2 is SVGIG (reference sequence). V gave up 0 bases and J gave up 8 bases, with 10 bases separating them. About this clonotype itself: The target antigen is unknown.

This TCR derives from a human donor with multiple sclerosis. Sequencing was done on a sample of CD4+ T cells from PBMCs. The chain employs TRBV30 and TRBJ1-2, with D uncertain. As DNA, the CDR3 is TGTGCCTGGAGTGTAGGTGGCGAGGGCTACACCTTC. It translates to CAWSVGGEGYTF.